These 28 T cell receptor beta chains share one sample of origin, sequenced in a study of cytomegalovirus exposure and HLA in healthy donors. PCR primers comprised 60 Vbeta and 13 Jbeta primers. Some clones are missing from TCRdb's copy, which holds only in-frame ones; the method was immunoSEQ multiplex PCR. The sample contains 200,000 to 250,000 clones, over 70% of which appear only once. Sequencing was done on a sample of PBMCs. The receptors shown here come from a woman aged 55-69 years in good health and CMV-seropositive.

The chain links TRBV11-1 to TRBJ2-6; D gene uncertain. V was clipped by 1 base and J by 6 bases, with 4 bases between them. This CDR3 has 13 amino acids. Germline loops: CDR1 SGHAT, CDR2 FQDESV (reference sequence). CDR3 loop: CASSLEAANVLTF. The CDR3 DNA reads as TGTGCCAGCAGCTTAGAAGCGGCCAACGTCCTGACTTTC.

The table lists this clone with a count of one. The V call is TRBV6-1, the J call TRBJ1-4; no clear D. The CDR3 has 13 amino acids. Trimming shortened V by 4 bases and J by 4 bases, and 7 bases separated the two germline ends. CDR1 and CDR2 (germline): MNHNS, SASEGT. This CDR3 reads CASSGQDNEKLFF. The CDR3, as DNA: TGTGCCAGCAGTGGGCAAGATAATGAAAAACTGTTTTTT.

The chain uses TRBV2 and TRBJ1-1; the D is unclear. CDR3 length equals 10 residues. The germline V gene has CDR1 SNHLY and CDR2 FYNNEI. The ends were cut back, 6 bases at V and 4 bases at J, with 3 bases in the middle. The CDR3 is CASRATEAFF. CDR3 in DNA: TGTGCCAGCAGGGCCACTGAAGCTTTCTTT.

The CDR3 loop is CASSLGRGGSTDTQYF. DNA for the CDR3: TGCGCCAGCAGCTTGGGGCGCGGGGGGTCCACAGATACGCAGTATTTT. The chain employs TRBV5-1 and TRBJ2-3; 8 nucleotides align to TRBD2. This CDR3 contains 16 residues. CDR1 and CDR2 (germline): SGHRS, YFSETQ. J was trimmed by 2 bases and V by 0 bases; bases with no gene match: 5.

This chain connects TRBV6-1 to TRBJ1-1, with unresolved D. The V gene lost 3 bases and the J gene lost 0 bases, with 14 bases spanning the gap. Looked up from germline, CDR1 is MNHNS and CDR2 is SASEGT. The CDR3 length is 16 residues. CDR3 residues: CASSERLTPLNTEAFF. The DNA of the CDR3 is TGTGCCAGCAGTGAGAGGCTCACACCTTTGAACACTGAAGCTTTCTTT.

This clone was seen a handful of times. This chain joins TRBV6-6 and TRBJ2-3; 10 bases map to TRBD1. The CDR3 is 16 amino acids. V shed 6 bases, J shed 7 bases, and the junction held 13 bases outside the gene matches. The germline V gene encodes CDR1 MNHNY and CDR2 SVGAGI (reference sequence). The CDR3 is CASSTSFWTGGNTQYF. For the CDR3, the DNA is TGTGCCAGCAGCACTTCTTTCTGGACAGGGGGGAATACGCAGTATTTT.

The rearrangement links TRBV18 to TRBJ2-3; 12 nucleotides align to TRBD2. The V and J ends lost 6 bases and 4 bases, in that order; junction bases with no gene match: 5. This CDR3 spans 15 amino acids. Germline CDR1 reads KGHSH; CDR2 reads LQKENI. The CDR3 DNA follows: TGTGCCAGCTCCCCTCTAGCGGGAGGGGCAGATACGCAGTATTTT. Translated: CASSPLAGGADTQYF.

The J gene is TRBJ2-5, the V gene TRBV28, with TRBD1 matching 7 bases. V shed 1 base, J shed 2 bases, and the junction held 4 bases outside the gene matches. Germline-derived CDR1 and CDR2 are MDHEN and SYDVKM. The CDR3 has 15 amino acids. The CDR3 nucleotides read TGTGCCAGCAGTTTATCCGGGACAGCACAAGAGACCCAGTACTTC. It is translated as CASSLSGTAQETQYF. Drawing the rest from reference TRBV28 and TRBJ2-5, the complete variable domain is DVKVTQSSRYLVKRTGEKVFLECVQDMDHENMFWYRQDPGLGLRLIYFSYDVKMKEKGDIPEGYSVSREKKERFSLILESASTNQTSMYLCASSLSGTAQETQYFGPGTRLLVL.

This chain uses TRBV28 with TRBJ1-5; TRBD1 might be the D (5 bases). Between the trimmed V and J ends, which lost 3 bases and 5 bases, there was a span of 14 bases. Germline loops: CDR1 MDHEN, CDR2 SYDVKM. CDR3 length: 15 amino acids. The DNA of the CDR3 is TGTGCCAGCAGTTTCGTCCGCGGGGACTATCAGCCCCAGCATTTT. Its protein is CASSFVRGDYQPQHF.

The J gene is TRBJ1-1, the V gene TRBV18, with D perhaps TRBD1 (5 bases). The CDR3 sequence is 14 residues long. From germline, CDR1 is KGHSH and CDR2 LQKENI. V was clipped by 0 bases and J by 7 bases, with 12 bases between them. DNA for the CDR3: TGTGCCAGCTCACCACCGGTCCAGGGCGGTGAAGCTTTCTTT. Protein: CASSPPVQGGEAFF.

J is TRBJ2-5 and V is TRBV10-2, with 12 bases aligning to TRBD1. Germline V gives CDR1 WSHSY, CDR2 SAAADI. CDR3 length: 14 residues. After removal of 6 bases from V and 5 bases from J, the junction contained 4 bases not matched to a gene. The CDR3 reads CASRGTGGWETQYF. The CDR3 nucleotides read TGCGCCAGCAGGGGGACAGGGGGCTGGGAGACCCAGTACTTC.

V and J are TRBV7-3 and TRBJ1-1; tentatively, D is TRBD1 (5 bases). This CDR3 has 15 amino acids. V lost 5 bases and J lost 1, with 14 bases in between. The germline CDR1 and CDR2 sequences are SGHTA and FQGTGA. The CDR3 DNA follows: TGTGCCAGCAGCCAGGGTGGGAGGACGAACACTGAAGCTTTCTTT. Protein product: CASSQGGRTNTEAFF.

The rearrangement joins TRBV5-5 to TRBJ1-2; D is possibly TRBD1 (6 bases). Trimming cost V 6 bases and J 4 bases, with 13 bases left between them. The CDR3 runs 13 residues. Germline CDR1 SGHKS, CDR2 YYEKEE (reference sequence). Here the CDR3 reads CASTQTGRYGYTF. The CDR3 region has the DNA TGTGCCAGCACCCAGACAGGACGCTATGGCTACACCTTC.

CDR3 sequence: CASIGVGASGLAGEYEQYF. The CDR3 DNA sequence: TGTGCCAGCATAGGGGTCGGCGCCTCGGGACTAGCGGGGGAATACGAGCAGTACTTC. The chain employs TRBV2 and TRBJ2-7; 14 positions match TRBD2. This CDR3 spans 19 amino acids. Germline CDR1 reads SNHLY; CDR2 reads FYNNEI. Trimming cost V 7 bases and J 4 bases; bases outside gene matches: 18.

This chain connects TRBV5-8 to TRBJ2-1, with a possible D match to TRBD2 (5 bases). The V end was cut by 4 bases, the J end by 4 bases, with 18 bases between. The germline V gene encodes CDR1 SGHTS and CDR2 YDEGEE. The CDR3 has 16 residues. As DNA, the CDR3 is TGTGCCAGCAGCCCCACGAGACCGCGGGTATACAATGAGCAGTTCTTC. Protein product: CASSPTRPRVYNEQFF. The full variable domain, its missing parts supplied by reference TRBV5-8 and TRBJ2-1, is EAGVTQSPTHLIKTRGQQATLRCSPISGHTSVYWYQQALGLGLQFLLWYDEGEERNRGNFPPRFSGRQFPNYSSELNVNALELEDSALYLCASSPTRPRVYNEQFFGPGTRLTVL.

The V and J genes are TRBV7-9 and TRBJ2-3; 9 nucleotides match TRBD2. CDR3 size: 16 residues. The V gene end was trimmed by 3 bases and the J gene end by 4 bases; junction bases not matched to a gene: 8. Germline lookup yields CDR1 SEHNR and CDR2 FQNEAQ (reference sequence). The CDR3 sequence: CASSFRGGAWADTQYF. Here the CDR3 DNA reads TGTGCCAGCAGCTTCCGCGGGGGGGCCTGGGCAGATACGCAGTATTTT. Variable domain in full (rest from reference TRBV7-9 and TRBJ2-3): DTGVSQNPRHKITKRGQNVTFRCDPISEHNRLYWYRQTLGQGPEFLTYFQNEAQLEKSRLLSDRFSAERPKGSFSTLEIQRTEQGDSAMYLCASSFRGGAWADTQYFGPGTRLTVL.

The V call is TRBV30, the J call TRBJ1-1; 7 bases are shared with TRBD1. CDR3 length equals 13 residues. Per the germline V gene, CDR1 is GTSNPN and CDR2 is SVGIG (reference sequence). V lost 8 bases and J lost 5; bases outside the gene matches: 11. The CDR3 nucleotides read TGTGCCAGAGACAGGGTTGGAGGGACTGAAGCTTTCTTT. This translates into CARDRVGGTEAFF.

This rearrangement joins TRBV5-6 to TRBJ2-3, with D possibly matching TRBD2 (5 bases). V lost 5 bases, J lost 6 bases, and 10 bases lay in between. The germline gives CDR1 SGHDT, CDR2 YYEEEE. CDR3 length: 12 residues. CDR3 sequence reads: CASRKSGDTQYF. The DNA of the CDR3 is TGTGCCAGCAGAAAGTCGGGGGATACGCAGTATTTT.

V is TRBV7-2 and J is TRBJ2-1; 13 positions agree with TRBD2. CDR1 is SGHTA, CDR2 FQGNSA, per germline. After removal of 5 bases from V and 4 bases from J, the junction contained 5 bases not matched to a gene. The CDR3 loop spans 16 amino acids. The CDR3 region has the DNA TGTGCCAGCAGCGCCCGGACTAGCGGGGGTTACAATGAGCAGTTCTTC. This translates into CASSARTSGGYNEQFF. Drawing the rest from reference TRBV7-2 and TRBJ2-1, the complete variable domain is GAGVSQSPSNKVTEKGKDVELRCDPISGHTALYWYRQSLGQGLEFLIYFQGNSAPDKSGLPSDRFSAERTGGSVSTLTIQRTQQEDSAVYLCASSARTSGGYNEQFFGPGTRLTVL.

The J gene is TRBJ1-1, the V gene TRBV19, with 9 bases identical to TRBD1. Per the germline V gene, CDR1 is LNHDA and CDR2 is SQIVND (reference sequence). V trimming: 8 bases; J trimming: 6 bases; junction bases outside the gene matches: 10. The CDR3 runs to 14 residues. The CDR3 sequence: CASSFRDRDAEAFF. In DNA form, the CDR3 reads TGTGCCAGTTCTTTCCGGGACAGGGACGCTGAAGCTTTCTTT.

This rearrangement joins TRBV4-3 to TRBJ2-3, with 10 bases that match TRBD2. Germline CDR1 LGHNA, CDR2 YSLEER. This CDR3 region has 17 residues. V dropped 1 base and J dropped 1; count of bases not matched to a gene: 5. The CDR3 DNA is TGCGCCAGCAGCCAAGGGGTCACTAGCGGGGGCACAGATACGCAGTATTTT. Translated: CASSQGVTSGGTDTQYF.

This chain connects TRBV11-2 to TRBJ2-1; D perhaps matches TRBD2 (5 bases). CDR3 length equals 14 residues. V dropped 3 bases and J dropped 4 bases, with 10 bases sitting between them. Germline assignment: CDR1 SGHAT and CDR2 FQNNGV. The CDR3: CASSLSGSYNEQFF. CDR3 DNA sequence: TGTGCCAGCAGCTTGAGCGGATCTTACAATGAGCAGTTCTTC.

The chain couples TRBV7-2 to TRBJ1-4, with D unclear. Per germline, CDR1 SGHTA and CDR2 FQGNSA. Trimming took off 5 bases at V and 0 bases at J, with 13 bases between the two ends. This CDR3 spans 16 amino acids. The CDR3 region has the DNA TGTGCCAGCAGCCCTAGGCGGGGAACAACTAATGAAAAACTGTTTTTT. This translates into CASSPRRGTTNEKLFF. Using reference TRBV7-2 and TRBJ1-4 for the parts outside the CDR3, the full variable domain is GAGVSQSPSNKVTEKGKDVELRCDPISGHTALYWYRQSLGQGLEFLIYFQGNSAPDKSGLPSDRFSAERTGGSVSTLTIQRTQQEDSAVYLCASSPRRGTTNEKLFFGSGTQLSVL.

The V gene is TRBV5-1, the J gene TRBJ2-7, with 8 bases lining up with TRBD1. The CDR3 consists of 15 residues. V trimming: 4 bases; J trimming: 7 bases; junction bases outside the gene matches: 13. Germline V lookup: CDR1 SGHRS, CDR2 YFSETQ. The CDR3 reads CASSLGVDRVGEQYF. The CDR3 DNA reads as TGCGCCAGCAGCCTGGGGGTGGACAGGGTCGGGGAGCAGTACTTC.

This clone was picked up one time. The chain couples TRBV6-5 to TRBJ2-7, with D perhaps TRBD1 (5 bases). CDR3 size: 13 residues. Germline assignment: CDR1 MNHEY and CDR2 SVGAGI. The ends were cut back, 2 bases at V and 4 bases at J, with 9 bases in the middle. The CDR3 DNA sequence: TGTGCCAGCAGTTACACGACAGAGTACGAGCAGTACTTC. Amino acids: CASSYTTEYEQYF.

This chain uses TRBV2 with TRBJ1-6; 7 bases line up with TRBD1. The CDR3 runs to 17 residues. After removal of 6 bases from V and 6 bases from J, the junction contained 14 bases not matched to a gene. From germline, CDR1 is SNHLY and CDR2 FYNNEI. For the CDR3, the DNA is TGTGCCAGCAGGCCGACAGGGCCCGATCCTATTAATTCACCCCTCCACTTT. Encoded protein: CASRPTGPDPINSPLHF.

V usage is TRBV9 and J usage is TRBJ2-5, with TRBD2 matching over 15 bases. CDR1 and CDR2 from the germline V gene are SGDLS and YYNGEE. Germline trimming cut 5 bases from V and 1 base from J; bases unmatched to any gene: 3. This CDR3 spans 16 amino acids. The DNA of the CDR3 is TGTGCCAGCAGTCGGACTAGCGGGGGGGCCCAAGAGACCCAGTACTTC. This gives the protein CASSRTSGGAQETQYF. The full variable domain, completed using reference TRBV9 and TRBJ2-5, is DSGVTQTPKHLITATGQRVTLRCSPRSGDLSVYWYQQSLDQGLQFLIQYYNGEERAKGNILERFSAQQFPDLHSELNLSSLELGDSALYFCASSRTSGGAQETQYFGPGTRLLVL.

J is TRBJ2-1 and V is TRBV18; weak D call: TRBD2 (6 bases). The V end was cut by 6 bases, the J end by 7 bases, with 19 bases between. Germline CDR1 KGHSH, CDR2 LQKENI. This CDR3 is built from 15 residues. CDR3 loop: CASSLGLPNLNEQFF. Here the CDR3 DNA reads TGTGCCAGCTCTCTGGGACTCCCAAATTTGAATGAGCAGTTCTTC.